The T cell receptor (beta chain) under discussion was sequenced for a study of blood T cell repertoires in COVID-19. The CDR3 is 16 residues long. V was clipped by 3 bases and J by 4 bases, with 15 bases between them. In the source study's methods: Estimation of nucleated cell counts relied on the amplification of reference gene primers. Profiling relied on immunoSEQ multiplex PCR, and the TCRdb table lists in-frame clones only, not all of them. V, J and clone size reflect that table, while D and trimming were determined from the DNA. The sample holds approximately 240,000 clones, approximately 79% seen once.

The receptor's source is a woman aged 40 to 55 with active or convalescent COVID-19. The source material was peripheral blood. The chain is built from TRBV23-1 and TRBJ1-4, with a weak D call TRBD1 (5 bases). TRBV23-1 qualifies as an ORF whose function is uncertain. The CDR3 protein is CASSHPLGAYNEKLFF. The CDR3 nucleotides read TGCGCCAGCAGTCACCCCTTAGGGGCCTATAATGAAAAACTGTTTTTT.